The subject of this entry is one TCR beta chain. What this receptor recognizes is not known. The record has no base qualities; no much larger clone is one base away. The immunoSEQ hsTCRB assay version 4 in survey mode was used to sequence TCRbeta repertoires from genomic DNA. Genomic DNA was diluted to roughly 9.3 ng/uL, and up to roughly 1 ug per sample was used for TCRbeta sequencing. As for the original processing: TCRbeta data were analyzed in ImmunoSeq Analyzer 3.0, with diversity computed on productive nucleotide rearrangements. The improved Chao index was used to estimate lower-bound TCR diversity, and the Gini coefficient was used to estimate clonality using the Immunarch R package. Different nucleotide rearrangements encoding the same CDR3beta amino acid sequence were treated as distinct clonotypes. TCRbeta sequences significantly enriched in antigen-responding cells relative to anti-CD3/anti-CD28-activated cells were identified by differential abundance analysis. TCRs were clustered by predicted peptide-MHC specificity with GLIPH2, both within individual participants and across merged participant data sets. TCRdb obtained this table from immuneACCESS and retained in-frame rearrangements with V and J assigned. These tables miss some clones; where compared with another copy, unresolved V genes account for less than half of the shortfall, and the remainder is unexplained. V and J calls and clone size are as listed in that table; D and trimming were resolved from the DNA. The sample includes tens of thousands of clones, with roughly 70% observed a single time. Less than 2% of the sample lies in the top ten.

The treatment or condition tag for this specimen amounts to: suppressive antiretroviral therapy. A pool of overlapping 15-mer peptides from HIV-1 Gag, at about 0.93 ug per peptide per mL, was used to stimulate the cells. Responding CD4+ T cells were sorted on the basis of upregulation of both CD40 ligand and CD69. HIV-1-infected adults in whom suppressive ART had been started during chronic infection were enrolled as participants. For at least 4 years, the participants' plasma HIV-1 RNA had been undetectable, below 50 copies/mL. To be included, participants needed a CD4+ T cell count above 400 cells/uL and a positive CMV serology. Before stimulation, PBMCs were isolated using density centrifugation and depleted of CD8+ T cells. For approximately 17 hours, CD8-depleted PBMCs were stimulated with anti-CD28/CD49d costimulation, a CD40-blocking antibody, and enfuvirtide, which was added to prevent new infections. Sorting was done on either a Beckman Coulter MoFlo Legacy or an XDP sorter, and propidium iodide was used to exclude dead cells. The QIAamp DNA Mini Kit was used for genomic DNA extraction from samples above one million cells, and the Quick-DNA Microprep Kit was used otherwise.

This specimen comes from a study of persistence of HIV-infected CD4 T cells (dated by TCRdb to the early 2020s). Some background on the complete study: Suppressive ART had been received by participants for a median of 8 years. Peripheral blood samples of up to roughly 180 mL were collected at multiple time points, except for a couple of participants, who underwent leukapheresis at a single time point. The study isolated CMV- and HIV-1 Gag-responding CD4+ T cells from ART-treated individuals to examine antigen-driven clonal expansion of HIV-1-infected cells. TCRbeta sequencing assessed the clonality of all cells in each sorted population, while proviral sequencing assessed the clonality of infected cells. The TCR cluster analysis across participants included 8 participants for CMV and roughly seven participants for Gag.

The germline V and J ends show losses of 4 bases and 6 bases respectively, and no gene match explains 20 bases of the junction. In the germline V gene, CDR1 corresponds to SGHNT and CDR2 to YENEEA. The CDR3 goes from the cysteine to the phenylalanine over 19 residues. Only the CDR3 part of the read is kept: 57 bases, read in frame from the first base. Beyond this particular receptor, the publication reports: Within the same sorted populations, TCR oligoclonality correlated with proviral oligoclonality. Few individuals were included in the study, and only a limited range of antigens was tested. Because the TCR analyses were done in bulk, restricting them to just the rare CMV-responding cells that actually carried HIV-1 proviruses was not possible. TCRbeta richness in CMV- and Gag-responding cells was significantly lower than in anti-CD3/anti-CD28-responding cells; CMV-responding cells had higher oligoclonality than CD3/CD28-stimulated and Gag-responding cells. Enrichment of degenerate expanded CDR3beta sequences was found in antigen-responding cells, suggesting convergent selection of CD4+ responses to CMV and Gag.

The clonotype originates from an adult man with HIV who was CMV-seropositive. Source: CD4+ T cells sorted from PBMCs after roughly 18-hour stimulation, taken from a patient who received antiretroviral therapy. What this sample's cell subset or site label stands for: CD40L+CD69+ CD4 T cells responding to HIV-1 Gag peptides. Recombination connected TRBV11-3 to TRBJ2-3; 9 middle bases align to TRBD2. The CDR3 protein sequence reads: CASSSGWGVSGGIKDTQYF. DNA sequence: TGTGCCAGCAGCTCTGGATGGGGTGTCAGCGGGGGGATTAAGGATACGCAGTATTTT.